This entry concerns a single T cell receptor (beta chain). Antigen specificity is unknown. Profiling of TCR beta VDJ combinations and CDR3 sequences used genomic DNA as template. MiXCR, applied by TCRdb to the reads, yields one record per CDR3 protein. The sample has approximately 150,000 distinct CDR3 sequences, less than 50% seen once. The CDR3 contains 15 residues. V dropped 1 base and J dropped 3; count of bases not matched to a gene: 2. The V gene's germline CDR1 is LNHNV and CDR2 YYDKDF (reference sequence). Whoever was chosen for sequencing had shown CD8+CD57+ cell expansion by flow cytometry. These data come from a study of CD8+CD57+ T cells in acquired aplastic anemia. Study-level background: About 3 ug was the average amount of DNA from sorted CD4+ and CD8+ cells. General study points: Researchers report that about 28 CD8+ CDR3 sequences appeared in both patients and controls.

The chain uses TRBV15 and TRBJ1-1; 10 positions agree with TRBD1. This TCR was sampled from a human donor with aplastic anemia. Sequenced sample: sorted CD4+, CD8+, or CD8+CD57+ T cells (not recorded which) from PBMCs. The CDR3 DNA follows: TGTGCCACCAGCAGAGTAGGGACAGGGGACACTGAAGCTTTCTTT. This translates into CATSRVGTGDTEAFF.